These 4 T cell receptor beta chains were all obtained from the same sample, sequenced in a study of CD8 T cells in Susac syndrome. Random-hexamer reverse transcription was applied to about 0.5 to 1 ug RNA. MiXCR, applied by TCRdb to the immunoSEQ multiplex PCR reads, yields one record per CDR3 protein. Among some 170,000 distinct CDR3 sequences, just under 95% were seen once, and the ten largest hold 0.085% to 0.13%. The sample was CD4+ T cells from PBMCs. These receptors were collected from a human donor in good health.

The rearrangement links TRBV12-3 or TRBV12-4 to TRBJ2-3; D ambiguous. V lost 6 bases to trimming and J lost 8 bases, with 12 bases between them. This CDR3 comprises 12 residues. CDR3 loop: CASRATHGTQYF. The DNA for the CDR3 is TGTGCCAGCAGGGCCACACATGGTACGCAGTATTTT.

CDR3 nucleotides: TGCAGCGTCTTCCAGGGCCGTAACACTGAAGCTTTCTTT. This encodes CSVFQGRNTEAFF. V gene TRBV29-1 combines with J gene TRBJ1-1, with D perhaps TRBD1 (5 bases). The CDR3 has 13 residues. The germline gives CDR1 SQVTM, CDR2 ANQGSEA. Trimming removed 6 bases at V and 2 bases at J, with 13 bases between.

The chain links TRBV3-1 to TRBJ2-7; D is perhaps TRBD1 (6 bases). CDR1 is LGHDT, CDR2 YNNKEL, per germline (reference sequence). There are 15 residues in the CDR3. Trimming removed 1 base at V and 4 bases at J, with 14 bases between. The CDR3 loop reads CASSQAGQTFYEQYF. CDR3 DNA: TGTGCCAGCAGCCAAGCGGGACAAACCTTTTACGAGCAGTACTTC.

The chain is built from TRBV6-2 or TRBV6-3 and TRBJ2-7; D is uncertain. With 2 bases removed from V and 2 bases from J, the gap between germline ends came to 7 bases. This CDR3 contains 13 residues. CDR1 and CDR2 (germline): MNHEY, SVGEGT. The CDR3: CASSYHRAYEQYF. As DNA, the CDR3 is TGTGCCAGCAGTTACCACCGGGCCTACGAGCAGTACTTC.